The rows below give T cell receptor beta chains drawn from one sample of a study of T cell responses to AZD1222 COVID-19 vaccine. Using immunoSEQ multiplex PCR, the repertoire was profiled, and TCRdb retains in-frame clones only, with some absent. Among 100,000 or so clones listed, approximately 90% were seen once. Material: peripheral blood, obtained on day 0 of AZD1222 vaccination. The source of these receptors is an adult in good health. The conserved cysteine and the conserved F or W are not part of the CDR3 here.

v_call cdr3_length cdr3_aa
TRBV4-1 15 ASSQDGTSEPTGELF
TRBV7-3 13 ASSLRGTGVSPLH
TRBV6-5 12 ASRERGAEDTQY
TRBV9 14 ASSHIGGTAGDGYT
TRBV6-5 13 ASSYSGSGANVLT
TRBV28 17 ASSPNDGRRSSYNSPLH
TRBV5-8 11 ASSLVFGGGYT
TRBV5-1 12 ASSLQVREETQY
TRBV9 12 ASSVVAGGETQY
TRBV15 15 ATSRDLGASNTGELF
TRBV5-6 14 ASSSNQGGYGQPQH
TRBV2 15 ASSQQPSQGLNTEAF
TRBV9 14 ASSVGGRGSMDGYT